Listed below are T cell receptor beta chains from one sample, sequenced in a study of OX40 agonist ivuxolimab in advanced cancers. TCRdb's table, derived via immunoSEQ multiplex PCR, lists solely in-frame clones and lacks some. Here the sample spans roughly 70,000 clones, about nine tenths being singletons. The sequences come from CD4+ or CD8+ T cells sorted from blood, collected in a trial of the OX40 agonist ivuxolimab. The source is an adult with an advanced solid tumor such as melanoma, head and neck, liver or kidney cancer. Both conserved end residues are part of each CDR3. D genes are given only for firm matches. Only part of the rows carry a size: once, few, many, or a class if the clone is expanded.

D | J | size | V | DNA | CDR3
. | TRBJ1-2 | . | TRBV28 | TGTGCCAGCAGTTACCGGGGCCAAACTATGGGCTACACCTTC | CASSYRGQTMGYTF
TRBD2 | TRBJ2-1 | . | TRBV11-2 | TGTGCCAGCAGCTCGTTAGCGGGAGGCCCATTAGGCAATGAGCAGTTCTTC | CASSSLAGGPLGNEQFF
TRBD1 | TRBJ1-5 | . | TRBV4-1 | TGCGCCAGCAGCCAAGATCAGGGGGCCCAGCCCCAGCATTTT | CASSQDQGAQPQHF
. | TRBJ2-1 | . | TRBV4-3 | TGCGCCAGCAGCCTGAGCCGGGAGTCTGTCCATGAGCAGTTCTTC | CASSLSRESVHEQFF
. | TRBJ2-5 | few | TRBV27 | TGTGCCAGCAGAGATCACCAAGAGACCCAGTACTTC | CASRDHQETQYF
TRBD1 | TRBJ1-6 | . | TRBV27 | TGTGCCAGCAGTCCGGGACAGGGGGAATCACCCCTCCACTTT | CASSPGQGESPLHF
TRBD1 | TRBJ1-2 | . | TRBV6-4 | TGTGCCAGCAACCCAAGATGGGGACAGCTCTATGGCTACACCTTC | CASNPRWGQLYGYTF
. | TRBJ2-3 | few | TRBV4-2 | TGTGCCAGCAGCCCGGACTTTTTGAGCACAGATACGCAGTATTTT | CASSPDFLSTDTQYF
. | TRBJ1-1 | . | TRBV28 | TGTGCCACGTGGGACACAAGGACTGAAGCTTTCTTT | CATWDTRTEAFF
TRBD1 | TRBJ1-4 | . | TRBV15 | TGTGCCACCAGCAGAGATCAGGGGGTCAGGGGTGAAAAACTGTTTTTT | CATSRDQGVRGEKLFF
. | TRBJ1-6 | . | TRBV11-2 | TGTGCCAGCAGCTTAGGTGGATCACCCCTCCACTTT | CASSLGGSPLHF
. | TRBJ1-1 | . | TRBV11-3 | TGTGCCAGCAGCTTAGCGGGTACTGAAGCTTTCTTT | CASSLAGTEAFF
TRBD1 | TRBJ2-1 | . | TRBV7-9 | TGTGCCAGCAGCTTAGGATACGGACAGGGTGGAAATGAGCAGTTCTTC | CASSLGYGQGGNEQFF
TRBD1 | TRBJ1-5 | . | TRBV19 | TGTGCCAGTAGCTCCCGCGACAGGGGAATCAATCAGCCCCAGCATTTT | CASSSRDRGINQPQHF
. | TRBJ2-7 | . | TRBV6-5 | TGTGCCAGTGGAACCGGGACGGCCTACGAGCAGTACTTC | CASGTGTAYEQYF
. | TRBJ2-6 | . | TRBV2 | TGTGCCAGCAGCCCGACAGTTGATTGGCGTTCTGGGGCCAACGTCCTGACTTTC | CASSPTVDWRSGANVLTF
TRBD1 | TRBJ1-6 | . | TRBV7-9 | TGTGCCAGCAGCGGGGGACAGGGTCACGATTCACCCCTCCACTTT | CASSGGQGHDSPLHF
TRBD1 | TRBJ2-2 | . | TRBV7-9 | TGTGCCAGCAGCTCACTGACAGGGCCCGGGGAGCTGTTTTTT | CASSSLTGPGELFF
TRBD1 | TRBJ2-7 | . | TRBV19 | TGTGCCAGTAGTAACAGGGGGAACTACGAGCAGTACTTC | CASSNRGNYEQYF
. | TRBJ2-5 | . | TRBV6-5 | TGTGCCAGCAGTTACGACATGGGCGAGACCCAGTACTTC | CASSYDMGETQYF
TRBD2 | TRBJ2-2 | once | TRBV9 | TGTGCCAGCAGCGTGTTACTAGCGGGAGGGCCAGCCGGGGAGCTGTTTTTT | CASSVLLAGGPAGELFF
. | TRBJ2-1 | . | TRBV6-5 | TGTGCCAGCAGTTACGGAGGACCCGACAATGAGCAGTTCTTC | CASSYGGPDNEQFF
. | TRBJ2-7 | . | TRBV4-3 | TGCGCCAGCAGCCAAGGCGTCCAAGGTTACGAGCAGTACTTC | CASSQGVQGYEQYF
TRBD2 | TRBJ2-1 | once | TRBV7-6 | TGTGCCAGCAGCCCCGGACTAGATGAGCAGTTCTTC | CASSPGLDEQFF
. | TRBJ2-3 | . | TRBV1 | TGCACCAGCAGCCACCAAGTTCGACTAGCGGGAGGAGAGGATAGCACAGATACGCAGTATTTT | CTSSHQVRLAGGEDSTDTQYF
. | TRBJ1-1 | . | TRBV30 | TGTGCCTGGAGTGAGGGGCTAGACACTGAAGCTTTCTTT | CAWSEGLDTEAFF
. | TRBJ1-5 | . | TRBV19 | TGTGCCAGTAGTATAGGGACCAGGGTTGGCAATCAGCCCCAGCATTTT | CASSIGTRVGNQPQHF
. | TRBJ1-1 | . | TRBV7-9 | TGTGCCAGCAGCTTACCCATGAACACTGAAGCTTTCTTT | CASSLPMNTEAFF
. | TRBJ1-2 | medium-sized | TRBV7-9 | TGTGCCAGCAGCTTATATCAGGGACCTAACTATGGCTACACCTTC | CASSLYQGPNYGYTF
. | TRBJ2-3 | . | TRBV7-3 | TGTGCCAGCAGCTTAGGGACAACCGATGCAGATACGCAGTATTTT | CASSLGTTDADTQYF
TRBD1 | TRBJ1-4 | . | TRBV27 | TGTGCCAGCAGGCATATCGACAGGGGTGAAAAACTGTTTTTT | CASRHIDRGEKLFF
. | TRBJ1-1 | . | TRBV14 | TGTGCCAGCAGCCTTGGGAGTAGGACTGAAGCTTTCTTT | CASSLGSRTEAFF
. | TRBJ2-3 | . | TRBV5-5 | TGTGCCAGCAGCCTCACGACAGATACGCAGTATTTT | CASSLTTDTQYF
. | TRBJ1-2 | . | TRBV5-6 | TGTGCCAGCACCCTTGACAGGTACAACTATGGCTACACCTTC | CASTLDRYNYGYTF
TRBD2 | TRBJ2-2 | . | TRBV13 | TGTGCCAGCAGCTTAGGCCTAGCGGCGAACACCGGGGAGCTGTTTTTT | CASSLGLAANTGELFF
TRBD2 | TRBJ2-7 | . | TRBV19 | TGTGCCAGTAGTCCATCCCCTAGCGGTACCTACGAGCAGTACTTC | CASSPSPSGTYEQYF
TRBD1 | TRBJ1-3 | . | TRBV7-9 | TGTGCCAGCAGCCCAACAGGGGTTGGAAACACCATATATTTT | CASSPTGVGNTIYF
TRBD1 | TRBJ2-7 | once | TRBV6-4 | TGTGCCAGTACAGGGGGACCCCCTTTC | CASTGGPPF
. | TRBJ2-3 | . | TRBV5-4 | TGTGCCAGCAGCCCGGGGCCTAGCGAAAGCACAGATACGCAGTATTTT | CASSPGPSESTDTQYF
. | TRBJ1-1 | . | TRBV9 | TGTGCCAGCAGCGTAGTGCCCAGAGCCGGCACTGAAGCTTTCTTT | CASSVVPRAGTEAFF
. | TRBJ2-7 | . | TRBV19 | TGTGCCAGTAGTATAGGATGGACGGAGAGGAGTTACGAGCAGTACTTC | CASSIGWTERSYEQYF
. | TRBJ2-5 | . | TRBV14 | TGTGCCAGCAGCCAAGTGTCCGGGATCCAAGAGACCCAGTACTTC | CASSQVSGIQETQYF
. | TRBJ2-1 | . | TRBV13 | TGTGCCAGCAGCCCCAACCCGAATGAGCAGTTCTTC | CASSPNPNEQFF
. | TRBJ2-1 | . | TRBV19 | TGTGCCAGTATGGTGGGGGGCAACTCCTACAATGAGCAGTTCTTC | CASMVGGNSYNEQFF
TRBD1 | TRBJ2-7 | . | TRBV7-9 | TGTGCCAGCAGCTTAGAAGAGGGACAGCCGTCCTACGAGCAGTACTTC | CASSLEEGQPSYEQYF
. | TRBJ1-1 | . | TRBV7-6 | TGTGCCAGCAGCTTAGGACAGACTACAGAAGCTTTCTTT | CASSLGQTTEAFF
. | TRBJ2-7 | . | TRBV27 | TGTGCCAGCAGTTTAGGACTCAACTCCTACGAGCAGTACTTC | CASSLGLNSYEQYF
TRBD1 | TRBJ2-2 | . | TRBV7-9 | TGTGCCAGCAGCCCGGGACAGGGGGCCTCCGGGGAGCTGTTTTTT | CASSPGQGASGELFF
TRBD1 | TRBJ2-7 | . | TRBV27 | TGTGCCAGCAGTTTATCGACAGGGGCCTACGAGCAGTACTTC | CASSLSTGAYEQYF
. | TRBJ2-7 | . | TRBV7-8 | TGTGCCAGCAGCCGGGACTTCTTCGCTTACGAGCAGTACTTC | CASSRDFFAYEQYF